This TCR beta chain came from a study of CD8 T cells in ankylosing spondylitis. Points from the study as a whole: Earlier reports found some motif variants in synovial fluid and blood in reactive arthritis. Significantly higher representation of disease-linked clones was reported for matched ankylosing spondylitis synovial fluid. Among TCR beta sequences, a motif of eight or nine highly homologous variants appeared characteristic of ankylosing spondylitis blood. A CD8+ phenotype characterized the disease-linked clones, which were relatively rare in peripheral blood.

TCRdb re-analysed the 5' RACE reads in MiXCR, keeping a single row per CDR3 protein. The sample holds approximately 250,000 distinct CDR3 sequences, 7.5% to 9.5% seen once. This CDR3 region has 15 residues. Germline CDR1 is LGHNA and CDR2 is YSLEER. Trimming shortened V by 1 base and J by 1 base, and 11 bases separated the two germline ends. This clonotype was detected many times. Antigen specificity is unknown. The sequenced sample was blood, either unsorted or a sorted T cell fraction (not recorded which). The chain recombines TRBV4-3 with TRBJ2-7; D unclear. The receptor was derived from a female donor with ankylosing spondylitis or in good health (not recorded which). The CDR3 region has the DNA TGCGCCAGCAGCCAAGGACTGATAGCTTCCTACGAGCAGTACTTC. Its translation is CASSQGLIASYEQYF.